Listed below are T cell receptor beta chains from one sample, sequenced in a study of T cell responses to AZD1222 COVID-19 vaccine. TCRdb's copy holds only in-frame clones and misses some; the assay was immunoSEQ multiplex PCR. Of around 110,000 clones listed, 75% to 90% are singletons. The input for sequencing was peripheral blood, taken on day 0 of AZD1222 vaccination. These receptor sequences come from an adult in good health. Both conserved end residues are part of each CDR3. D genes are given only for firm matches. Size values are once, few and many counts, or a class for expanded clones, and some rows have none.

J: TRBJ1-2
size: .
V: TRBV28
D: .
DNA: TGTGCCAGCAGTTTACTGGGAGGAGGGGGCTACACCTTC
CDR3: CASSLLGGGGYTF

J: TRBJ1-4
size: .
V: TRBV10-3
D: TRBD1
DNA: TGTGCCACCTCCCCGGGACAGGATGCAACTAATGAAAAACTGTTTTTT
CDR3: CATSPGQDATNEKLFF

J: TRBJ2-1
size: .
V: TRBV27
D: .
DNA: TGTGCCAGCAAAACAGGTTTCGGCGGATACAATGAGCAGTTCTTC
CDR3: CASKTGFGGYNEQFF

J: TRBJ1-2
size: .
V: TRBV28
D: .
DNA: TGTGCCAGCAGGTCCCTTGGCTATGGCTACACCTTC
CDR3: CASRSLGYGYTF

J: TRBJ2-1
size: .
V: TRBV27
D: .
DNA: TGTGCCAGCAGTTTGGCACCGGGCAATGAGCAGTTCTTC
CDR3: CASSLAPGNEQFF

J: TRBJ2-7
size: .
V: TRBV25-1
D: .
DNA: TGTGCCAGCAGAAGTGGATCAGGTTCCTACGAGCAGTACTTC
CDR3: CASRSGSGSYEQYF

J: TRBJ2-5
size: .
V: TRBV9
D: .
DNA: TGTGCCAGCAGCGTAGATCCTTGGACTACCCAAGAGACCCAGTACTTC
CDR3: CASSVDPWTTQETQYF

J: TRBJ1-1
size: .
V: TRBV5-5
D: .
DNA: TGTGCCAGCAGCTTCGACCTGAACACTGAAGCTTTCTTT
CDR3: CASSFDLNTEAFF

J: TRBJ1-2
size: .
V: TRBV30
D: .
DNA: TGTGCCTGGAAGGACGAGGACTATGGCTACACCTTC
CDR3: CAWKDEDYGYTF

J: TRBJ2-7
size: once
V: TRBV5-1
D: TRBD1
DNA: TGCGCCAGCAGCTTGGACAGGGGAACCTACGAGCAGTACTTC
CDR3: CASSLDRGTYEQYF

J: TRBJ2-2
size: .
V: TRBV19
D: TRBD1
DNA: TGTGCCAGTAGTATACCCACAGAGGGGACAGGGTTTCACGGGGAGCTGTTTTTT
CDR3: CASSIPTEGTGFHGELFF

J: TRBJ2-2
size: .
V: TRBV6-2/TRBV6-3
D: TRBD1
DNA: TGTGCCAGCAGTGCCCCAGGGGGATGGAACACCGGGGAGCTGTTTTTT
CDR3: CASSAPGGWNTGELFF

J: TRBJ2-1
size: .
V: TRBV4-2
D: .
DNA: TGTGCCAGCAGCCAAGATAGCCTTAAGCAGTTCTTC
CDR3: CASSQDSLKQFF

J: TRBJ2-1
size: .
V: TRBV11-3
D: TRBD2
DNA: TGTGCCAGCAGCCAATCTAGCGGGGGGCTATACAATGAGCAGTTCTTC
CDR3: CASSQSSGGLYNEQFF

J: TRBJ2-1
size: .
V: TRBV13
D: .
DNA: TGTGCCAGCAGCTTAGGCATGAGACAAGCCAATGAGCAGTTCTTC
CDR3: CASSLGMRQANEQFF

J: TRBJ2-3
size: .
V: TRBV9
D: TRBD2
DNA: TGTGCCAGCAGCGAGGAGACTAGCGGGGGAGATACGCAGTATTTT
CDR3: CASSEETSGGDTQYF